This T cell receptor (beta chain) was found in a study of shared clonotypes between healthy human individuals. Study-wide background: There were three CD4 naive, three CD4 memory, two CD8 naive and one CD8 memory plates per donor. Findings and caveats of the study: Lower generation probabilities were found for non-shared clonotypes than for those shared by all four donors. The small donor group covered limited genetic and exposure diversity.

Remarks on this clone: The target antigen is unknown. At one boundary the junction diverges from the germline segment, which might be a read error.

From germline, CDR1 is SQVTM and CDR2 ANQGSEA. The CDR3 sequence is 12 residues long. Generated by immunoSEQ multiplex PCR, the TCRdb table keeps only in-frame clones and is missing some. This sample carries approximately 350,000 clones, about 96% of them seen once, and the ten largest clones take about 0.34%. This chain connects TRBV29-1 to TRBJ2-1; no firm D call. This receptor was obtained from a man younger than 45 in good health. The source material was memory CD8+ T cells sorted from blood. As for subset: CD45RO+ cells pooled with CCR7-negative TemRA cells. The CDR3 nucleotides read TGCAGCGTTTCGATAACCTACACTGAGCAGTTCTTC. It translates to CSVSITYTEQFF.